This TCR beta chain stems from a study of T cell responses to AZD1222 COVID-19 vaccine. Study findings and constraints: All repertoire sampling was performed exclusively after the peak T cell response. Spike-specific TCR breadth and depth rose after two AZD1222 doses. White British ancestry dominated among donors, who included more females, and clonal diversity was possibly underestimated. Nearly half of the spike-specific TCRs reportedly recognize variant regions that carry no mutations.

V lost 5 bases and J lost 3; bases outside the gene matches: 4. This CDR3 comprises 14 residues. CDR1 is SGHAT and CDR2 is FQNNGV in the germline V gene. Points on this clone: Antigen: not known.

Sequenced by immunoSEQ multiplex PCR; TCRdb stores in-frame clones only, minus some. Counted here are 140,000 to 150,000 clones, over 75% occurring once; the ten biggest clones make up approximately 8%. J is TRBJ2-7 and V is TRBV11-2; TRBD2 matches at 10 bases. The TCR comes from an adult in good health. The sequencing used peripheral blood, collected on day 0 of AZD1222 vaccination. This CDR3 is CASSRGTSDYEQYF. CDR3 coding DNA: TGTGCCAGCAGCAGAGGGACTAGCGACTACGAGCAGTACTTC.